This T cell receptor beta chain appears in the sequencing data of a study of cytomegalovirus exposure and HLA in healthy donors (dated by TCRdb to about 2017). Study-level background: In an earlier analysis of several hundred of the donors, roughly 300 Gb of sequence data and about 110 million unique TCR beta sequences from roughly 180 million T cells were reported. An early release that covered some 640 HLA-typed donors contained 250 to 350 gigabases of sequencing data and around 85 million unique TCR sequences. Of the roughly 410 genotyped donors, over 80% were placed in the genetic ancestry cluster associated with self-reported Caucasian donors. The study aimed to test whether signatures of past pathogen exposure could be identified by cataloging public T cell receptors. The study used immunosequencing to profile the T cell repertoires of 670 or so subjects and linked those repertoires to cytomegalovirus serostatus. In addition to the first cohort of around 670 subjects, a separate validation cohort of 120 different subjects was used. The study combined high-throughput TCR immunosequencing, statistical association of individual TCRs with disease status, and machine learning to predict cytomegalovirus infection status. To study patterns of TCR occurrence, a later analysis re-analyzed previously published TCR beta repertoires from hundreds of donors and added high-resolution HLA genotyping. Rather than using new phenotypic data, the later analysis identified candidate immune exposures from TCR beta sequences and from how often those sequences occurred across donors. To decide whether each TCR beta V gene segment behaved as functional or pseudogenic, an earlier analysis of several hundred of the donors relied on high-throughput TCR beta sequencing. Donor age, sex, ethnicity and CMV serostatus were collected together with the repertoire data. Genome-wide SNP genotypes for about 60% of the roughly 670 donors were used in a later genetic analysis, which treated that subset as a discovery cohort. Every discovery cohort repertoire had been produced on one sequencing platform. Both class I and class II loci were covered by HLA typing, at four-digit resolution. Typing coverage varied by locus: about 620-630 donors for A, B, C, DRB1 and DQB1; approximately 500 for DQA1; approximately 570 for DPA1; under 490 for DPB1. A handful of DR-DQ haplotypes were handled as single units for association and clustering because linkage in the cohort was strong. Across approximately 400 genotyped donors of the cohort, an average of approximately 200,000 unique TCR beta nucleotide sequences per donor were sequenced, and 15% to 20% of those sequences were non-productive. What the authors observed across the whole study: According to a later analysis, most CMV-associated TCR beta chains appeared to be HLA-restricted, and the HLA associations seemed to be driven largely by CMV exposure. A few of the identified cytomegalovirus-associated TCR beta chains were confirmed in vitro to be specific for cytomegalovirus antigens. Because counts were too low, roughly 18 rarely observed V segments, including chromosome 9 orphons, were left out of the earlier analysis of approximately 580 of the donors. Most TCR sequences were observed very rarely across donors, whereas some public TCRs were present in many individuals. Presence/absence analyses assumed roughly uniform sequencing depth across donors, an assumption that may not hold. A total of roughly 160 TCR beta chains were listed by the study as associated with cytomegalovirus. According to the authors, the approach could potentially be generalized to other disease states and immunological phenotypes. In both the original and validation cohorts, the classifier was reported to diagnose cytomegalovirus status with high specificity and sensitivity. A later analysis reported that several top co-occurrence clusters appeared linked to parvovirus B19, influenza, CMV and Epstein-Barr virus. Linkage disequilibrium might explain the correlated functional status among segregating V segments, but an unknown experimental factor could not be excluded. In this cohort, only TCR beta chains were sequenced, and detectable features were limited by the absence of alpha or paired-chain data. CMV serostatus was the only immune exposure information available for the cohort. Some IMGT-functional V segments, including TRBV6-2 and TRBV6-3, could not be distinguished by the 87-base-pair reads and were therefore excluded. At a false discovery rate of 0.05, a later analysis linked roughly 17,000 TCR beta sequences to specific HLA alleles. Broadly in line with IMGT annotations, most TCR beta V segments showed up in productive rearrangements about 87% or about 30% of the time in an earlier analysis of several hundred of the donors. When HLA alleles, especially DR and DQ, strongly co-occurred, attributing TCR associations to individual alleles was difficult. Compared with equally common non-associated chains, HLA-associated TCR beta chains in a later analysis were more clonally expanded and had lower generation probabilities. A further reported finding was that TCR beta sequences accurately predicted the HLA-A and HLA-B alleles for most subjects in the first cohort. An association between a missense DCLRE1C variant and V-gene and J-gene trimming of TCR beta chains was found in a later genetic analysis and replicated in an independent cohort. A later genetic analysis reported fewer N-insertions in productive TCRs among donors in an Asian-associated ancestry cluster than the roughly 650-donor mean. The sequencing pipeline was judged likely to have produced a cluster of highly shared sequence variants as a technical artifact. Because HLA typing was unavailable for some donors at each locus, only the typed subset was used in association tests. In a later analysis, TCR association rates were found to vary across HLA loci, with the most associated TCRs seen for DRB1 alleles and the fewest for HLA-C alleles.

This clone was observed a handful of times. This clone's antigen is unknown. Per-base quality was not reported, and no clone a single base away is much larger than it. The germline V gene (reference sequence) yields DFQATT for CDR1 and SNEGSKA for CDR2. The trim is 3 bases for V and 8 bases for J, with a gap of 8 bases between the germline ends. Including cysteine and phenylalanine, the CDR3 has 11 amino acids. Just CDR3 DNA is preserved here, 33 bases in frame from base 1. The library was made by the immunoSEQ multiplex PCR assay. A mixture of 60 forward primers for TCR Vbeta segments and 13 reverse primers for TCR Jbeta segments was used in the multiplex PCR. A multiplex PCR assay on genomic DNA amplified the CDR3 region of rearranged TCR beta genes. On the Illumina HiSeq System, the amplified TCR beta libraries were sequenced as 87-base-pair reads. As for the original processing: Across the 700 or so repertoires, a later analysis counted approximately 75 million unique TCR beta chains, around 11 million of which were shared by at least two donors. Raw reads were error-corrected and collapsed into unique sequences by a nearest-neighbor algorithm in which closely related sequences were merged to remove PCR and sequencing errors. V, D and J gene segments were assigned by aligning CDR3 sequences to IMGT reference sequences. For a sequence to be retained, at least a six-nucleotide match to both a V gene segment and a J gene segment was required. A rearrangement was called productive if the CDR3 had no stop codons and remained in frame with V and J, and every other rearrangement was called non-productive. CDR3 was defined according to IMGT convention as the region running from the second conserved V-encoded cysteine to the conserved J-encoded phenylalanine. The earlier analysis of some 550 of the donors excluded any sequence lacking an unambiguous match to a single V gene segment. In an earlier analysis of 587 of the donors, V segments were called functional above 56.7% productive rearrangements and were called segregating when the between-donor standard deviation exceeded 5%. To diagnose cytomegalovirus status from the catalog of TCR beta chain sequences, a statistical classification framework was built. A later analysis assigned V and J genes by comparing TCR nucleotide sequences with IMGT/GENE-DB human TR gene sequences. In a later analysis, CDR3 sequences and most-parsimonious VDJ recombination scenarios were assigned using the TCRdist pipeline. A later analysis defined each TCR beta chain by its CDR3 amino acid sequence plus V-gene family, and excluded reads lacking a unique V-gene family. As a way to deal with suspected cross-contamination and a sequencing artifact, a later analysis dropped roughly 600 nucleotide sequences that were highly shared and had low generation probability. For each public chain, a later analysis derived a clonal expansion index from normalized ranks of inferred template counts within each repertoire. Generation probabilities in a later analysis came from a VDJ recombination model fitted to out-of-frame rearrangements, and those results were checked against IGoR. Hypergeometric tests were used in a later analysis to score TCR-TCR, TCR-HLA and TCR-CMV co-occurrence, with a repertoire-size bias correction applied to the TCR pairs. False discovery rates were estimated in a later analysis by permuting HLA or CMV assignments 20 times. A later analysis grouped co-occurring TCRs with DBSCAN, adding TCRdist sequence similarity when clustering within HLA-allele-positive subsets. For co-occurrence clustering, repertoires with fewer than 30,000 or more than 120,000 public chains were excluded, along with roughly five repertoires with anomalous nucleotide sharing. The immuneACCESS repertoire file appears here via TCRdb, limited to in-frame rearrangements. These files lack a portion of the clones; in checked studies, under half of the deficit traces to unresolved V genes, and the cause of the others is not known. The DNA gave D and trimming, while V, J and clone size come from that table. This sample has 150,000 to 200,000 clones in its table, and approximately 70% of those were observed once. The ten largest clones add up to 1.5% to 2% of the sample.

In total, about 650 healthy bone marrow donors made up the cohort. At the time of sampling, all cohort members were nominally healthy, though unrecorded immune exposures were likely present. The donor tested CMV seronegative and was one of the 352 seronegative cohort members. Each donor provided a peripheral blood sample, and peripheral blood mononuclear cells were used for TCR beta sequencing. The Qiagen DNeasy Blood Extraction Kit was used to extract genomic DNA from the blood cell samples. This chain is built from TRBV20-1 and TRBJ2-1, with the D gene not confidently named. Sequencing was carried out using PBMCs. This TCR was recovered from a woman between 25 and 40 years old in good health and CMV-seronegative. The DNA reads TGCAGTGCTAGCCTTTCTTATGAGCAGTTCTTC. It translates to CSASLSYEQFF.